The rows below give T cell receptor beta chains drawn from one sample of a study of regulatory T cells in long-lasting Graves disease. MiXCR, applied by TCRdb to the multiplex PCR reads, yields one record per CDR3 protein. The table has approximately 400,000 distinct CDR3 sequences, around 23% seen once; the top ten hold 28%. This sample comprised peripheral blood mononuclear cells (PBMCs), obtained when the disease was refractory, from a patient treated with antithyroid drugs. Receptor source: a woman aged 40 to 49 with Graves disease. Both conserved end residues are trimmed from each CDR3.

length: 14
J: TRBJ1-5
V: TRBV19
CDR3: ASSIDRGIVNQPQH

length: 12
J: TRBJ2-5
V: TRBV28
CDR3: ASSLPTGRETQY

length: 13
J: TRBJ1-6
V: TRBV12-3/TRBV12-4
CDR3: ASSGPFLHNSPLH

length: 13
J: TRBJ2-7
V: TRBV4-2
CDR3: ASSQGTTDGNEQY

length: 9
J: TRBJ2-7
V: TRBV27
CDR3: ASSFFDEQY

length: 18
J: TRBJ2-7
V: TRBV7-9
CDR3: ASSFTWPRTGENDLYEQY

length: 11
J: TRBJ2-2
V: TRBV20-1
CDR3: SARETGPGELF

length: 16
J: TRBJ1-1
V: TRBV6-1
CDR3: ASIPTAGAFGWGTEAF

length: 15
J: TRBJ2-2
V: TRBV9
CDR3: ASSVNSGGPNTGELF

length: 12
J: TRBJ1-2
V: TRBV29-1
CDR3: SAGQKPHNYGYT

length: 13
J: TRBJ2-7
V: TRBV20-1
CDR3: SARKRDRQSYEQY

length: 11
J: TRBJ1-1
V: TRBV10-3
CDR3: AISGIGTTEAF

length: 14
J: TRBJ2-1
V: TRBV20-1
CDR3: SARTRPSGRANEQF

length: 12
J: TRBJ2-2
V: TRBV20-1
CDR3: SASRVVNTGELF

length: 11
J: TRBJ1-2
V: TRBV5-6
CDR3: ASSPALLYGYT

length: 12
J: TRBJ2-5
V: TRBV9
CDR3: ASSVDSLQETQH

length: 13
J: TRBJ2-7
V: TRBV6-9
CDR3: ASSSILAGSYEQY

length: 12
J: TRBJ2-7
V: TRBV2
CDR3: ASSVERTSYEQY

length: 14
J: TRBJ1-2
V: TRBV3-1
CDR3: ASSLGGGQGAPGYT

length: 15
J: TRBJ2-7
V: TRBV12-3/TRBV12-4
CDR3: ASSPYSGTGHLYEQY

length: 13
J: TRBJ1-5
V: TRBV27
CDR3: ASSFKGYRNQPQH

length: 14
J: TRBJ2-3
V: TRBV28
CDR3: ASSLGRGRSTDTQY

length: 12
J: TRBJ1-1
V: TRBV12-3/TRBV12-4
CDR3: ASSLGTGNTEAF

length: 9
J: TRBJ1-2
V: TRBV29-1
CDR3: SAGDGYGYT

length: 13
J: TRBJ1-1
V: TRBV12-3/TRBV12-4
CDR3: ASSFGGADDTEAF

length: 11
J: TRBJ2-7
V: TRBV27
CDR3: ASASTGIYEQY

length: 12
J: TRBJ1-3
V: TRBV7-4
CDR3: ASSLIATGNTIY

length: 9
J: TRBJ2-7
V: TRBV20-1
CDR3: SATSRYEQY

length: 15
J: TRBJ1-1
V: TRBV5-5
CDR3: ASSLVSWGYMNTEAF

length: 11
J: TRBJ1-2
V: TRBV30
CDR3: AQQDHSNYGYT

length: 11
J: TRBJ2-3
V: TRBV7-2
CDR3: ASSTPLRGAFP

length: 10
J: TRBJ1-1
V: TRBV29-1
CDR3: SALGTGIEAF

length: 9
J: TRBJ2-7
V: TRBV20-1
CDR3: SAGDPSEQY

length: 12
J: TRBJ1-1
V: TRBV2
CDR3: ASSGSSLNTEAF

length: 14
J: TRBJ1-6
V: TRBV27
CDR3: ASDRVPRRRNSPLH

length: 17
J: TRBJ2-6
V: TRBV11-2
CDR3: ASSLRGTGSFSGANVLT

length: 9
J: TRBJ1-2
V: TRBV29-1
CDR3: SVTLRGQLI

length: 12
J: TRBJ1-1
V: TRBV6-2/TRBV6-3
CDR3: ASSYNREYTEAF

length: 13
J: TRBJ1-6
V: TRBV2
CDR3: ASKAQGGWNSPLH

length: 10
J: TRBJ1-2
V: TRBV20-1
CDR3: SARDLAYGYT

length: 11
J: TRBJ2-7
V: TRBV7-2
CDR3: ASNPEESYEQY

length: 16
J: TRBJ1-4
V: TRBV11-2
CDR3: ASSLPWTGLRTNEKPF

length: 12
J: TRBJ2-3
V: TRBV2
CDR3: ASRVAGGSDTQY

length: 12
J: TRBJ1-2
V: TRBV5-6
CDR3: ASRRTGMRYGYT

length: 12
J: TRBJ2-5
V: TRBV27
CDR3: ASSFLARSETQY

length: 13
J: TRBJ1-5
V: TRBV7-8
CDR3: ASSLPGDGNQPQH

length: 11
J: TRBJ1-1
V: TRBV24-1
CDR3: ATSVSGQAEAF

length: 10
J: TRBJ1-1
V: TRBV10-3
CDR3: AISEWQGAAF

length: 12
J: TRBJ1-5
V: TRBV19
CDR3: ASSTLGSNQPQH

length: 15
J: TRBJ1-1
V: TRBV20-1
CDR3: SARTGTGALLNTEAF

length: 12
J: TRBJ2-7
V: TRBV2
CDR3: ASSRLAGAHEQY

length: 11
J: TRBJ2-7
V: TRBV12-3/TRBV12-4
CDR3: ASSDGTAYEQY

length: 13
J: TRBJ1-5
V: TRBV5-1
CDR3: ASSLANLTDQPQH

length: 10
J: TRBJ1-6
V: TRBV10-3
CDR3: AVGTVIQGLH

length: 13
J: TRBJ1-2
V: TRBV12-3/TRBV12-4
CDR3: ASSLGTGGSYGYT